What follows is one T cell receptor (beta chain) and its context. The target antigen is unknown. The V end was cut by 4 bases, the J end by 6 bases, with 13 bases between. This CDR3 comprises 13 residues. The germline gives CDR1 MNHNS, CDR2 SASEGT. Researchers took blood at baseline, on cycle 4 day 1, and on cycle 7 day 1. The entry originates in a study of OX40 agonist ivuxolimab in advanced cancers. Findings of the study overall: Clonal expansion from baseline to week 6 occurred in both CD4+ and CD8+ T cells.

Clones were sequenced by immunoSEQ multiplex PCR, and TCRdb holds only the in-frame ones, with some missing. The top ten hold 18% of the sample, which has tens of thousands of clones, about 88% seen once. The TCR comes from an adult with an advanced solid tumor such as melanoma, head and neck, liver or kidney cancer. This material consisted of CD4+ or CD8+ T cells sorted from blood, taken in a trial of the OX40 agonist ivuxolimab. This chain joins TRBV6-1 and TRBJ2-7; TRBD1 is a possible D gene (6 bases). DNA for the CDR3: TGTGCCAGCAGTGGTACAGGGTTCGCCGAGCAGTACTTC. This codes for CASSGTGFAEQYF.